This record concerns one TCR beta chain sequence. The data were taken from a study of a mutant IDH1 vaccine in newly diagnosed glioma. The germline V gene has CDR1 GTSNPN and CDR2 SVGIG (reference sequence). The ends were cut back, 4 bases at V and 6 bases at J, with 15 bases in the middle. CDR3 length: 14 amino acids. The protocol was immunoSEQ multiplex PCR, while the TCRdb copy is restricted to in-frame clones and leaves out a portion. This table has some 38,000 clones, about nine tenths appearing once. Time point described: baseline, week 1 (first vaccination visit). Treatment reported: pre-vaccination baseline after standard-of-care therapy.

The sample consisted of PBMCs, taken from a glioma patient treated with radiotherapy, temozolomide or both. The receptor was isolated from a man aged 18 to 35 with glioma. The chain combines TRBV30 with TRBJ2-2, with D maybe TRBD2 (5 bases). The chain's CDR3 is CAWTPDFNAGELFF. The CDR3, as DNA: TGTGCCTGGACCCCGGACTTTAACGCCGGGGAGCTGTTTTTT.